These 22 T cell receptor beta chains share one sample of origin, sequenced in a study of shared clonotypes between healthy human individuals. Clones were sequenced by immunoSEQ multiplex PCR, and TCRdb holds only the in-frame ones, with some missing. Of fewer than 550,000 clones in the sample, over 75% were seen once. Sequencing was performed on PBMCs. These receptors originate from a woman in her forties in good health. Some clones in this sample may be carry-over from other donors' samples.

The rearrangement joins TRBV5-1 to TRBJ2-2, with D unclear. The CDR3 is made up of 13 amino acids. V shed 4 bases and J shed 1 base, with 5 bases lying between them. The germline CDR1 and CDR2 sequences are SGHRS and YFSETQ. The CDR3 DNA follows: TGCGCCAGCAGCAGGTTGAACACCGGGGAGCTGTTTTTT. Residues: CASSRLNTGELFF.

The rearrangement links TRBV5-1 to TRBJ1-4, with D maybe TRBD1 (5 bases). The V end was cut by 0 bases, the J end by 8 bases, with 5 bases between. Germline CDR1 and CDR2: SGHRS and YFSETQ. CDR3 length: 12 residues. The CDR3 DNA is TGCGCCAGCAGCTTGGGGGACGAAAAACTGTTTTTT. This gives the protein CASSLGDEKLFF.

CDR3 sequence: CASSLASGVNYGYTF. As DNA, the CDR3 is TGTGCCAGCAGCTTAGCTTCAGGGGTGAACTATGGCTACACCTTC. The chain links TRBV7-2 to TRBJ1-2; D may be TRBD1 (6 bases). Germline CDR1 is SGHTA and CDR2 is FQGNSA. This CDR3 spans 15 amino acids. Between the trimmed V and J ends, which lost 0 bases and 2 bases, there was a span of 10 bases.

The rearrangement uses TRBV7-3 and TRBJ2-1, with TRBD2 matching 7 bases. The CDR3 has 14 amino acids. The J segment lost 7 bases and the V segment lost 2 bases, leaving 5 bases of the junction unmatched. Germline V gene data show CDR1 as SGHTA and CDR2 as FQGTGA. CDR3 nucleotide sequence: TGTGCCAGCAGCTTAGTGGGAGGGGAAAATGAGCAGTTCTTC. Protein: CASSLVGGENEQFF.

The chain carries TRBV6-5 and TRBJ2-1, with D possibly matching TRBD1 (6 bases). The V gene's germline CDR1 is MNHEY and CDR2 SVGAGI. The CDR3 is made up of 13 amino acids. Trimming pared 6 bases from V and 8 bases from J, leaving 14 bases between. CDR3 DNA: TGTGCCAGCAGACGCGACAGGCACCATGAGCAGTTCTTC. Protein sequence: CASRRDRHHEQFF.

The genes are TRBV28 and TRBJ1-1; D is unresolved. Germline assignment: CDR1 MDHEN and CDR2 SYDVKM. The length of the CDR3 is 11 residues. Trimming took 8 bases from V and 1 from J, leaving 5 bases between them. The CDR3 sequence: CASFKNTEAFF. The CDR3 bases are TGTGCCAGCTTTAAGAACACTGAAGCTTTCTTT.

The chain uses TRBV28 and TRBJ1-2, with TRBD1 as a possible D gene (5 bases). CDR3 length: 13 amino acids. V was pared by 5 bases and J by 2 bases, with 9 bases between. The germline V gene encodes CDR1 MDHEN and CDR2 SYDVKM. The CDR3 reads CASSDSPNYGYTF. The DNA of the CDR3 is TGTGCCAGCAGTGACAGTCCCAACTATGGCTACACCTTC.

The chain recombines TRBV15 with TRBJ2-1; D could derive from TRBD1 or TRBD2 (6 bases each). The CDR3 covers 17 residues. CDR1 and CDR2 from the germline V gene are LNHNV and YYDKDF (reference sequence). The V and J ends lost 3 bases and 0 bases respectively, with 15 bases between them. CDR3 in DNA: TGTGCCACCAGCAGGCCAACGGGGGCGGACTCCTACAATGAGCAGTTCTTC. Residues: CATSRPTGADSYNEQFF.

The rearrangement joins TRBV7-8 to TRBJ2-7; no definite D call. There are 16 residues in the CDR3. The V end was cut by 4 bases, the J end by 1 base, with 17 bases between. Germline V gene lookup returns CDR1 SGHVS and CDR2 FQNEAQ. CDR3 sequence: CASSSSNTWGSYEQYF. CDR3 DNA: TGTGCCAGCAGCTCGTCGAATACTTGGGGTTCCTACGAGCAGTACTTC.

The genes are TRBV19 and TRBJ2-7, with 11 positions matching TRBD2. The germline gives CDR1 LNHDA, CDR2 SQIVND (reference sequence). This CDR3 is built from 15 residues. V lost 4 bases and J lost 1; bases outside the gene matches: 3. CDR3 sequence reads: CASSKGLADSYEQYF. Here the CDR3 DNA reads TGTGCCAGTAGTAAGGGACTAGCGGATTCCTACGAGCAGTACTTC. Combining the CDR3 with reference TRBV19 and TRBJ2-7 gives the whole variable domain DGGITQSPKYLFRKEGQNVTLSCEQNLNHDAMYWYRQDPGQGLRLIYYSQIVNDFQKGDIAEGYSVSREKKESFPLTVTSAQKNPTAFYLCASSKGLADSYEQYFGPGTRLTVT.

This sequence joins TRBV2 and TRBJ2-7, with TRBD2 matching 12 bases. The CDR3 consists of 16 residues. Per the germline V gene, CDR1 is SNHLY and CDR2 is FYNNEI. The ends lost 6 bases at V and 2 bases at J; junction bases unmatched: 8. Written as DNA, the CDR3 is TGTGCCAGCAGACCCCGGACTAGCGGGAAGACCTACGAGCAGTACTTC. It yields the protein CASRPRTSGKTYEQYF.

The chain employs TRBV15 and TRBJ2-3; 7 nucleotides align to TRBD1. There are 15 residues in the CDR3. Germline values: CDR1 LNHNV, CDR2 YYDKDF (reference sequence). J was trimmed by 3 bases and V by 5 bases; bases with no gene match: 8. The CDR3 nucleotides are TGTGCCACCAGCGGTAGACAGGGTGAGACAGATACGCAGTATTTT. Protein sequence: CATSGRQGETDTQYF.

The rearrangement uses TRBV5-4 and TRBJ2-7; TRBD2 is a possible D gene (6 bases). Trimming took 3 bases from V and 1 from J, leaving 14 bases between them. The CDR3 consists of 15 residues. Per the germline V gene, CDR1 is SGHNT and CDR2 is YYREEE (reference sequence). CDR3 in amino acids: CASSWGVAESYEQYF. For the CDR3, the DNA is TGTGCCAGCAGCTGGGGGGTAGCGGAGTCCTACGAGCAGTACTTC. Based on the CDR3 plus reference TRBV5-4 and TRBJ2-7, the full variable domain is ETGVTQSPTHLIKTRGQQVTLRCSSQSGHNTVSWYQQALGQGPQFIFQYYREEENGRGNFPPRFSGLQFPNYSSELNVNALELDDSALYLCASSWGVAESYEQYFGPGTRLTVT.

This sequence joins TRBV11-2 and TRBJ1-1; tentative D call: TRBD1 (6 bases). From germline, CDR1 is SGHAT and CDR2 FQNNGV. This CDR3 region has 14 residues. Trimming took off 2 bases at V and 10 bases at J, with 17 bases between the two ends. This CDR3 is CASSLYRDTGGAFF. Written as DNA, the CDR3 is TGTGCCAGCAGCTTATACCGGGACACCGGGGGAGCTTTCTTT.

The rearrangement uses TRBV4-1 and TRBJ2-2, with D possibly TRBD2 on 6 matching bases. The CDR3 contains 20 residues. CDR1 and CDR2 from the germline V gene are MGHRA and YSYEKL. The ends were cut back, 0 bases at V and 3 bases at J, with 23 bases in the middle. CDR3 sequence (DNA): TGCGCCAGCAGCCAAGACTCCCAGACCAACCCCCTAGCGCACACCGGGGAGCTGTTTTTT. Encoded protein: CASSQDSQTNPLAHTGELFF.

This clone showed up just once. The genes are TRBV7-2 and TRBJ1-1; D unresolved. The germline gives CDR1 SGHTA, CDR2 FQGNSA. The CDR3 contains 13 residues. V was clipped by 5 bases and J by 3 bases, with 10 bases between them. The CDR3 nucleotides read TGTGCCAGCAGCCCCCCCGCCTACACTGAAGCTTTCTTT. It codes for CASSPPAYTEAFF.

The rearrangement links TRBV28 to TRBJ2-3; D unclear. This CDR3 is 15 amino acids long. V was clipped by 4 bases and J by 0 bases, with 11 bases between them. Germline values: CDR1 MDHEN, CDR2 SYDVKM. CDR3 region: CASSSQVTSTDTQYF. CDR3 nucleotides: TGTGCCAGCAGTTCCCAGGTTACTAGCACAGATACGCAGTATTTT.

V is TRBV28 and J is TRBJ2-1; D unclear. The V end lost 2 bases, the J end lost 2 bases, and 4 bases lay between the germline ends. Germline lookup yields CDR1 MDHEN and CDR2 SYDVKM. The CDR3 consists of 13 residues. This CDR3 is CASSLGTYNEQFF. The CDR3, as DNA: TGTGCCAGCAGTTTAGGTACCTACAATGAGCAGTTCTTC.

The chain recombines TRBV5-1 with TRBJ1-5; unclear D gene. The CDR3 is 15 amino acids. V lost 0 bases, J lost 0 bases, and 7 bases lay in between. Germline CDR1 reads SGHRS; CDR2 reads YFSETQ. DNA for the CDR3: TGCGCCAGCAGCTTGGCTTCGGATAGCAATCAGCCCCAGCATTTT. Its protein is CASSLASDSNQPQHF.

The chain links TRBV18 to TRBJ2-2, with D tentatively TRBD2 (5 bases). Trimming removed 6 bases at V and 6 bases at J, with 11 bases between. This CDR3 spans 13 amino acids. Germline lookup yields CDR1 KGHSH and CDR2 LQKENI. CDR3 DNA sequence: TGTGCCAGCTCCCCCGGGATATCCGGGGAGCTGTTTTTT. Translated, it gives CASSPGISGELFF.

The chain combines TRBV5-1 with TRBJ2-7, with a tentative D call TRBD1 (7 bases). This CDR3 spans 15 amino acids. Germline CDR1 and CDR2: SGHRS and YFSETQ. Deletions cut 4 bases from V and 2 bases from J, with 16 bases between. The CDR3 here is CASSLRGEAPYEQYF. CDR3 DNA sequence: TGCGCCAGCAGCCTCAGGGGGGAGGCCCCCTACGAGCAGTACTTC.

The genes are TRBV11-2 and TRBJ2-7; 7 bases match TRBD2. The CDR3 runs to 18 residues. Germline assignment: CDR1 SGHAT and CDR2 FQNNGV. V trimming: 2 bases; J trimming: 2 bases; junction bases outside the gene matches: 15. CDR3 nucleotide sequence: TGTGCCAGCAGCTTACAGGCCGGGGCTAGCGGTTTTACCTACGAGCAGTACTTC. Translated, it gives CASSLQAGASGFTYEQYF. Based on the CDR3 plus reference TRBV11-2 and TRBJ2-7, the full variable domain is EAGVAQSPRYKIIEKRQSVAFWCNPISGHATLYWYQQILGQGPKLLIQFQNNGVVDDSQLPKDRFSAERLKGVDSTLKIQPAKLEDSAVYLCASSLQAGASGFTYEQYFGPGTRLTVT.